The 17 T cell receptor beta chains in this list originate from one sample, sequenced in a study of response to subunit inactivated influenza vaccine. TCRdb processed the RT-PCR reads anew with MiXCR; each CDR3 protein has one entry. This table holds approximately 570,000 distinct CDR3 sequences, 7.6% found once. The source was PBMCs from blood, collected approximately 25 months after vaccination. These receptor sequences come from a man in his fifties or sixties who received an inactivated influenza vaccine.

This clonotype was recorded at least ten times. This sequence joins TRBV6-2 or TRBV6-3 and TRBJ2-7, with D possibly matching TRBD2 (6 bases). V gave up 6 bases and J gave up 1 base, with 13 bases separating them. Germline V gene data show CDR1 as MNHEY and CDR2 as SVGEGT. This CDR3 has 14 amino acids. The CDR3 DNA is TGTGCCAGCAGGAGGGCCGGAGGGTCCTACGAGCAGTACTTC. Translation gives CASRRAGGSYEQYF.

The rearrangement links TRBV7-2 to TRBJ2-1; D perhaps matches TRBD2 (7 bases). V dropped 5 bases and J dropped 3 bases, with 17 bases sitting between them. Germline assignment: CDR1 SGHTA and CDR2 FQGNSA. This CDR3 is built from 16 residues. The CDR3 is CASSPTGGAVYNEQFF. CDR3 nucleotide sequence: TGTGCCAGCAGCCCAACTGGGGGGGCCGTCTACAATGAGCAGTTCTTC.

The genes are TRBV11-2 and TRBJ2-1; D may be TRBD2 (5 bases). Trimming stripped 4 bases from V and 6 bases from J, with 13 bases between. CDR1 and CDR2 (germline): SGHAT, FQNNGV. The CDR3 consists of 14 residues. In nucleotides, the CDR3 is TGTGCCAGCAGCTCTAGCTGGATGAGCAATGAGCAGTTCTTC. Its translation: CASSSSWMSNEQFF.

In this sample, this clonotype turned up many times. The chain is built from TRBV20-1 and TRBJ2-3, with a tentative D call TRBD1 (5 bases). This CDR3 is 15 amino acids long. Germline loops: CDR1 DFQATT, CDR2 SNEGSKA (reference sequence). V gave up 1 base and J gave up 3 bases, with 14 bases separating them. CDR3 sequence reads: CSARVQGVWTDTQYF. CDR3 in DNA: TGCAGTGCTAGAGTCCAAGGGGTGTGGACAGATACGCAGTATTTT.

This clonotype was seen repeatedly, ten times or more. The chain joins TRBV12-3 or TRBV12-4 to TRBJ2-3; 14 bases are shared with TRBD2. There are 16 residues in the CDR3. J lost 2 bases, V lost 4 bases, and 2 bases had no gene match. Here the CDR3 DNA reads TGTGCCAGCAGTTCGGGACTAGCGGGGGTCACAGATACGCAGTATTTT. It yields the protein CASSSGLAGVTDTQYF.

In its sample, this clonotype was seen many times. The chain carries TRBV27 and TRBJ2-7; D gene unclear. The CDR3 has 10 residues. Germline CDR1 and CDR2: MNHEY and SMNVEV (reference sequence). V was clipped by 8 bases and J by 3 bases, with 5 bases between them. Here the CDR3 reads CASGRYEQYF. CDR3 nucleotide sequence: TGTGCCAGCGGACGCTACGAGCAGTACTTC.

This clonotype has just a few counts. The chain is built from TRBV13 and TRBJ1-6; 10 bases are shared with TRBD1. V was pared by 5 bases and J by 12 bases, with 7 bases of the junction left unmatched. The germline CDR1 and CDR2 sequences are PRHDT and FYEKMQ (reference sequence). CDR3 length: 14 residues. CDR3 bases: TGTGCCAGCAGCACCGGGACAGGGGTTTTACCCCTCCACTTT. Protein product: CASSTGTGVLPLHF.

In its sample, this clonotype was seen a few times. V gene TRBV2 combines with J gene TRBJ2-1; 7 bases align to TRBD1. The junction had 2 bases not matched to a gene; V was cut back by 2 bases and J by 1 base. The CDR3 has 15 residues. The germline gives CDR1 SNHLY, CDR2 FYNNEI. The CDR3 protein is CASSENRGSYNEQFF. DNA of the CDR3: TGTGCCAGCAGTGAAAACAGGGGATCCTACAATGAGCAGTTCTTC.

The chain links TRBV30 to TRBJ2-7; TRBD2 agrees at 9 bases. Germline CDR1 reads GTSNPN; CDR2 reads SVGIG (reference sequence). The CDR3 loop spans 15 amino acids. J gave up 4 bases and V 0 bases, and 7 bases lay outside the gene matches. The CDR3 DNA sequence: TGTGCCTGGAGTGTACAAAGGCTAGCGGGGTACGAGCAGTACTTC. Protein: CAWSVQRLAGYEQYF.

This clonotype has more than one count but fewer than ten. The chain recombines TRBV9 with TRBJ2-1, with a tentative D call TRBD1 (5 bases). V lost 3 bases to trimming and J lost 10 bases, with 11 bases between them. The CDR3 has 12 amino acids. Germline-derived CDR1 and CDR2 are SGDLS and YYNGEE. CDR3 nucleotide sequence: TGTGCCAGCAGCGCCCCAAGGGGCGAGCAGTTCTTC. Encoded protein: CASSAPRGEQFF.

The J gene is TRBJ2-7, the V gene TRBV20-1, with D uncertain. CDR1 DFQATT and CDR2 SNEGSKA come from the germline V gene (reference sequence). The V and J ends lost 0 bases and 2 bases respectively, with 14 bases between them. The CDR3 spans 15 residues. CDR3 sequence (DNA): TGCAGTGCTAGAGATTTGCTCAAATCAGCCTACGAGCAGTACTTC. Its translation is CSARDLLKSAYEQYF.

This clonotype was detected ten times or more. V is TRBV3-1 and J is TRBJ1-2; no clear D. Trimming shortened V by 3 bases and J by 0 bases, and 5 bases separated the two germline ends. Germline CDR1 LGHDT, CDR2 YNNKEL (reference sequence). The CDR3 sequence is 13 residues long. The CDR3 region is CASSQGANYGYTF. The CDR3 DNA is TGTGCCAGCAGCCAGGGAGCTAACTATGGCTACACCTTC.

This clonotype has just a few counts. This rearrangement joins TRBV5-6 to TRBJ1-2; maybe TRBD1 (5 bases). Looked up from germline, CDR1 is SGHDT and CDR2 is YYEEEE. The germline V and J ends were trimmed by 0 bases and 8 bases, with 17 bases remaining between them. This CDR3 spans 15 amino acids. CDR3 residues: CASSLEVTALRGYTF. In DNA form, the CDR3 reads TGTGCCAGCAGCTTGGAAGTGACAGCGCTCCGCGGCTACACCTTC.

This clonotype was counted between two and nine times. The chain combines TRBV4-2 with TRBJ1-2; 10 bases are shared with TRBD1. The CDR3 sequence is 15 residues long. V lost 3 bases and J lost 3; bases outside the gene matches: 4. Germline loops: CDR1 LGHNA, CDR2 YNFKEQ. CDR3 region: CASSHLTGGDYGYTF. CDR3 DNA sequence: TGTGCCAGCAGCCACCTGACAGGGGGCGACTATGGCTACACCTTC.

J is TRBJ2-5 and V is TRBV29-1, with 7 bases matching TRBD2. V dropped 8 bases and J dropped 0; count of bases not matched to a gene: 12. Per germline, CDR1 SQVTM and CDR2 ANQGSEA. The CDR3 spans 15 residues. CDR3 region: CSFSGGLVYQETQYF. CDR3 bases: TGCAGCTTCTCTGGCGGACTAGTGTACCAAGAGACCCAGTACTTC.

The rearrangement joins TRBV20-1 to TRBJ1-1; 9 bases are a match to TRBD1. Trimming took 5 bases from V and 5 from J; bases not matched to a gene: 3. This CDR3 is built from 12 residues. Germline CDR1 DFQATT, CDR2 SNEGSKA (reference sequence). CDR3 nucleotide sequence: TGCAGTGCTGGGGACAGGGTGACTGAAGCTTTCTTT. This gives the protein CSAGDRVTEAFF.

This clonotype was picked up a small number of times. The V gene is TRBV6-5, the J gene TRBJ2-7, with 7 bases matching TRBD1. The CDR3 consists of 12 residues. Germline V CDR1 and CDR2: MNHEY, SVGAGI. The V gene end was trimmed by 2 bases and the J gene end by 12 bases; junction bases not matched to a gene: 7. The CDR3 sequence: CASSYRDSTWYF. The DNA of the CDR3 is TGTGCCAGCAGTTACCGGGACAGCACTTGGTACTTC.